A single sample is the source of the 31 T cell receptor beta chains below, sequenced in a study of blood T cell repertoires in COVID-19. Sequenced by immunoSEQ multiplex PCR; TCRdb stores in-frame clones only, minus some. The table shows 69,000 or so clones, with more than 80% occurring only once. The sequencing input was peripheral blood. Receptor source: a man in his fifties with COVID-19, enrolled during active disease.

The V and J genes are TRBV13 and TRBJ2-4, with D possibly matching TRBD2 (5 bases). The CDR3 extends over 17 amino acids. The V and J ends lost 0 bases and 1 base respectively, with 13 bases between them. From germline, CDR1 is PRHDT and CDR2 FYEKMQ (reference sequence). CDR3 region: CASSLGSRERAKNIQYF. As DNA, the CDR3 is TGTGCCAGCAGCTTAGGCTCGAGGGAACGGGCCAAAAACATTCAGTACTTC.

The chain has TRBV15 and TRBJ2-3; D gene uncertain. Between the trimmed V and J ends, which lost 5 bases and 6 bases, there was a span of 9 bases. The CDR3 has 12 residues. Germline V lookup: CDR1 LNHNV, CDR2 YYDKDF (reference sequence). The CDR3 is CATSSWADTQYF. CDR3 sequence (DNA): TGTGCCACCAGCTCCTGGGCGGATACGCAGTATTTT.

This clone was found once. This chain uses TRBV10-3 with TRBJ1-5; a possible D gene is TRBD1 (5 bases). There are 14 residues in the CDR3. The germline V gene encodes CDR1 ENHRY and CDR2 SYGVKD. The V gene lost 6 bases and the J gene lost 7 bases, with 16 bases spanning the gap. Written as DNA, the CDR3 is TGTGCCATCAGCGGGACCGGGAGGGGACAGCCCCAGCATTTT. As protein: CAISGTGRGQPQHF.

The gene calls are TRBV7-9 and TRBJ1-2; D uncertain. The germline gives CDR1 SEHNR, CDR2 FQNEAQ (reference sequence). V gave up 4 bases and J gave up 4 bases, with 10 bases separating them. CDR3 length: 13 residues. In DNA, the CDR3 is TGTGCCAGCAGCTCGCTCGGGAGCTATGGCTACACCTTC. Translated, it gives CASSSLGSYGYTF.

The chain joins TRBV19 to TRBJ1-2, with no clear D. This CDR3 has 12 residues. V was clipped by 7 bases and J by 8 bases, with 14 bases between them. CDR1 LNHDA and CDR2 SQIVND come from the germline V gene (reference sequence). CDR3 sequence (DNA): TGTGCCAGTACCACACAGCTCTTGGGCTACACCTTC. This encodes CASTTQLLGYTF.

V and J are TRBV2 and TRBJ2-5; 7 nucleotides match TRBD1. J lost 5 bases, V lost 6 bases, and 6 bases had no gene match. CDR1 and CDR2 from the germline V gene are SNHLY and FYNNEI. The CDR3 extends over 13 amino acids. The CDR3 nucleotides read TGTGCCAGCAGAAGCAGGGGGATGGAGACCCAGTACTTC. Its protein product is CASRSRGMETQYF.

The rearrangement joins TRBV7-9 to TRBJ2-4, with 9 bases aligning to TRBD2. Germline V gives CDR1 SEHNR, CDR2 FQNEAQ (reference sequence). The CDR3 covers 14 residues. CDR3 residues: CALRAGGSKNIQYF. The CDR3 coding sequence is TGTGCGCTACGAGCGGGGGGTTCCAAAAACATTCAGTACTTC.

This chain connects TRBV27 to TRBJ2-1; weak D call: TRBD2 (5 bases). CDR1 is MNHEY, CDR2 SMNVEV, per germline (reference sequence). Trimming shortened V by 6 bases and J by 2 bases, and 20 bases separated the two germline ends. The CDR3 runs 17 residues. The CDR3 region has the DNA TGTGCCAGCAGCAAACCTAGACCGAGGGATCCCTACAATGAGCAGTTCTTC. It yields the protein CASSKPRPRDPYNEQFF.

The V call is TRBV19, the J call TRBJ2-3, with a possible D match to TRBD1 (6 bases). Per the germline V gene, CDR1 is LNHDA and CDR2 is SQIVND (reference sequence). The CDR3 loop spans 14 amino acids. V was shortened by 6 bases and J by 0 bases, with 10 bases between the two germline ends. The CDR3 reads CASSWTASTDTQYF. The CDR3 coding sequence is TGTGCCAGTAGCTGGACAGCTAGCACAGATACGCAGTATTTT.

This clone was detected only a few times. This chain connects TRBV2 to TRBJ2-7, with a tentative D call TRBD2 (6 bases). Germline assignment: CDR1 SNHLY and CDR2 FYNNEI. CDR3 length equals 14 residues. The V end was cut by 6 bases, the J end by 6 bases, with 18 bases between. The CDR3 bases are TGTGCCAGCAGGGGGGGTTCCCCTTCAGGCGAGCAGTACTTC. This gives the protein CASRGGSPSGEQYF. The variable domain in full, completed from reference TRBV2 and TRBJ2-7, reads EPEVTQTPSHQVTQMGQEVILRCVPISNHLYFYWYRQILGQKVEFLVSFYNNEISEKSEIFDDQFSVERPDGSNFTLKIRSTKLEDSAMYFCASRGGSPSGEQYFGPGTRLTVT.

V gene TRBV4-3 combines with J gene TRBJ2-2; D possibly corresponds to TRBD2 (6 bases). CDR1 LGHNA and CDR2 YSLEER come from the germline V gene. This CDR3 is built from 13 residues. Trimming pared 4 bases from V and 6 bases from J, leaving 9 bases between. CDR3 DNA sequence: TGCGCCAGCAGCCGAGAGCGGGCCGGGGAGCTGTTTTTT. Translated: CASSRERAGELFF.

The chain links TRBV9 to TRBJ2-1, with TRBD2 matching over 7 bases. The CDR3 runs 15 residues. The V gene end was trimmed by 5 bases and the J gene end by 4 bases; junction bases not matched to a gene: 9. Germline-derived CDR1 and CDR2 are SGDLS and YYNGEE. Here the CDR3 reads CASSADVAGYNEQFF. DNA for the CDR3: TGTGCCAGCAGTGCGGACGTAGCGGGTTACAATGAGCAGTTCTTC.

The chain couples TRBV7-9 to TRBJ2-5; the D gene is possibly TRBD1 (6 bases). Germline lookup yields CDR1 SEHNR and CDR2 FQNEAQ (reference sequence). V was cut by 5 bases and J by 2 bases, with 12 bases left in between. The CDR3 has 14 amino acids. CDR3 in amino acids: CASSKRQEQETQYF. The CDR3 DNA reads as TGTGCCAGCAGCAAGAGACAGGAACAAGAGACCCAGTACTTC. Full variable domain (rest looked up from reference TRBV7-9 and TRBJ2-5): DTGVSQNPRHKITKRGQNVTFRCDPISEHNRLYWYRQTLGQGPEFLTYFQNEAQLEKSRLLSDRFSAERPKGSFSTLEIQRTEQGDSAMYLCASSKRQEQETQYFGPGTRLLVL.

This chain links TRBV21-1 with TRBJ2-5; the table names TRBD2, a call not compared with the DNA. TRBV21-1 is tagged as a pseudogene. This CDR3 contains 17 residues. CDR3 in DNA: TGTGCCAGCAGCATTAGTGGGGCGGGGGAGTACCAAGAGACCCAGTACTTC. Amino acid sequence: CASSISGAGEYQETQYF.

The chain employs TRBV7-2 and TRBJ2-3; 12 bases agree with TRBD2. J was trimmed by 5 bases and V by 4 bases; bases with no gene match: 7. In germline, CDR1 is SGHTA, CDR2 FQGNSA. The CDR3 is 16 residues long. The CDR3 reads CASSSWTSGVVDTQYF. As DNA, the CDR3 is TGTGCCAGCAGCTCGTGGACTAGCGGGGTTGTAGATACGCAGTATTTT. Looking up the rest from reference TRBV7-2 and TRBJ2-3 gives the full variable domain: GAGVSQSPSNKVTEKGKDVELRCDPISGHTALYWYRQSLGQGLEFLIYFQGNSAPDKSGLPSDRFSAERTGGSVSTLTIQRTQQEDSAVYLCASSSWTSGVVDTQYFGPGTRLTVL.

The chain recombines TRBV5-6 with TRBJ1-1; D gene uncertain. Germline loops: CDR1 SGHDT, CDR2 YYEEEE. The CDR3 loop spans 14 amino acids. The germline V and J ends were trimmed by 3 bases and 5 bases, with 14 bases remaining between them. The CDR3 region has the DNA TGTGCCAGCAGCTGGGGAGGACGGCGTACTGAAGCTTTCTTT. It translates to CASSWGGRRTEAFF.

This clone has more than one count but fewer than ten. The chain joins TRBV19 to TRBJ2-5; 7 bases match TRBD2. The CDR3 length is 14 residues. Germline V gene sequence: CDR1 LNHDA, CDR2 SQIVND (reference sequence). V lost 5 bases to trimming and J lost 5 bases; unmatched junction nucleotides: 8. As DNA, the CDR3 is TGTGCCAGTAGTCTCGGGGGGAGCGGGGAGACCCAGTACTTC. Its protein product is CASSLGGSGETQYF.

The chain employs TRBV27 and TRBJ1-2, with D perhaps matching TRBD1 (6 bases). There are 14 residues in the CDR3. Germline values: CDR1 MNHEY, CDR2 SMNVEV (reference sequence). The V and J ends lost 2 bases and 7 bases respectively, with 14 bases between them. This CDR3 is CASSLGGGSGGYTF. CDR3 sequence (DNA): TGTGCCAGCAGTTTAGGTGGGGGCTCAGGTGGCTACACCTTC.

This clone was counted ten times or more. The chain combines TRBV9 with TRBJ2-1, with 7 nucleotides matching TRBD1. This CDR3 spans 14 amino acids. CDR1 SGDLS and CDR2 YYNGEE come from the germline V gene. Trimming cost V 0 bases and J 12 bases; bases outside gene matches: 9. CDR3 in amino acids: CASSVAYRGDWQFF. The CDR3 DNA follows: TGTGCCAGCAGCGTAGCATACAGGGGAGATTGGCAGTTCTTC.

The chain joins TRBV3-1 (or the pseudogene TRBV3-2) to TRBJ2-7; TRBD1 aligns across 8 bases. From germline, CDR1 is LGHDT and CDR2 YNNKEL (reference sequence). Trimming took 4 bases from V and 5 from J; bases not matched to a gene: 7. The CDR3 spans 14 residues. CDR3 nucleotides: TGTGCCAGCAGCCCCTCCTGGACAGGGAACGAGCAGTACTTC. Translating it yields CASSPSWTGNEQYF.

Worth noting for this clone: Different DNA sequences within this sample yield the same CDR3. V is TRBV19 and J is TRBJ1-1; 8 bases line up with TRBD1. V shed 6 bases and J 5 bases; nucleotides not matched to a gene: 5. Germline CDR1 and CDR2: LNHDA and SQIVND (reference sequence). The CDR3 extends over 13 amino acids. The CDR3 sequence: CASSPTGVTEAFF. DNA of the CDR3: TGTGCCAGTAGCCCGACAGGGGTTACTGAAGCTTTCTTT.

This chain links TRBV6-4 with TRBJ1-4; a possible D gene is TRBD1 (5 bases). Between the trimmed V and J ends, which lost 0 bases and 7 bases, there was a span of 9 bases. The CDR3 is 14 amino acids. Per the germline V gene, CDR1 is MRHNA and CDR2 is SNTAGT. CDR3 sequence: CASSDSGLVEKLFF. The CDR3, as DNA: TGTGCCAGCAGTGACTCGGGGCTGGTTGAAAAACTGTTTTTT.

This clone was seen a single time. This chain joins TRBV6-4 and TRBJ1-1; 7 bases are a match to TRBD1. Trimming took 6 bases from V and 0 from J; bases not matched to a gene: 4. CDR3 length: 14 amino acids. Germline CDR1 and CDR2: MRHNA and SNTAGT. The CDR3 protein is CASRSDRVNTEAFF. Here the CDR3 DNA reads TGTGCCAGCAGGTCAGACAGGGTGAACACTGAAGCTTTCTTT.

V gene TRBV7-7 combines with J gene TRBJ2-1; 7 nucleotides align to TRBD1. Germline lookup yields CDR1 SSHAT and CDR2 FNYEAQ (reference sequence). V shed 8 bases, J shed 9 bases, and the junction held 7 bases outside the gene matches. The CDR3 covers 12 residues. The CDR3 protein is CASGRGIGEQFF. In DNA, the CDR3 is TGTGCCAGCGGCAGGGGGATTGGTGAGCAGTTCTTC.

The chain joins TRBV27 to TRBJ1-3; no reliable D call. This CDR3 has 14 amino acids. Per the germline V gene, CDR1 is MNHEY and CDR2 is SMNVEV (reference sequence). V was clipped by 5 bases and J by 0 bases, with 8 bases between them. In DNA, the CDR3 is TGTGCCAGCAGTAAGCTCTCCTCTGGAAACACCATATATTTT. Translation gives CASSKLSSGNTIYF.

The chain uses TRBV5-6 and TRBJ2-5; a possible D gene is TRBD1 (6 bases). Germline values: CDR1 SGHDT, CDR2 YYEEEE. V was pared by 2 bases and J by 1 base, with 12 bases between. The CDR3 totals 15 residues. The CDR3 region has the DNA TGTGCCAGCAGCTTAGGTACAGGGATCCAAGAGACCCAGTACTTC. It specifies CASSLGTGIQETQYF.

The chain employs TRBV19 and TRBJ2-7, with D hard to call. Germline assignment: CDR1 LNHDA and CDR2 SQIVND (reference sequence). Trimming removed 1 base from V and 4 bases from J, with 8 bases in between. This CDR3 region has 13 residues. CDR3 residues: CASSIGRGYEQYF. In nucleotides, the CDR3 is TGTGCCAGTAGTATAGGGCGCGGATACGAGCAGTACTTC.

The chain is built from TRBV5-5 and TRBJ1-1; D remains ambiguous. CDR1 and CDR2 from the germline V gene are SGHKS and YYEKEE (reference sequence). V lost 3 bases to trimming and J lost 1 base, with 13 bases between them. CDR3 length: 15 amino acids. This CDR3 reads CASSSHAGSNTEAFF. CDR3 bases: TGTGCCAGCAGCTCACATGCGGGATCGAACACTGAAGCTTTCTTT.

This chain uses TRBV27 with TRBJ2-3; D call uncertain. There are 17 residues in the CDR3. Trimming pared 10 bases from V and 0 bases from J, leaving 23 bases between. The germline gives CDR1 MNHEY, CDR2 SMNVEV (reference sequence). This chain's CDR3 is CATQPGSGYLSTDTQYF. Written as DNA, the CDR3 is TGTGCCACCCAACCAGGTTCCGGTTATCTTAGCACAGATACGCAGTATTTT.

This rearrangement joins TRBV4-1 to TRBJ2-7, with 7 positions matching TRBD2. Germline CDR1 is MGHRA and CDR2 is YSYEKL. J gave up 0 bases and V 2 bases, and 4 bases lay outside the gene matches. The CDR3 totals 15 residues. The CDR3 DNA is TGCGCCAGCAGCCAACTAGCGGAAAGCTCCTACGAGCAGTACTTC. Translated, it gives CASSQLAESSYEQYF.

This chain connects TRBV5-5 to TRBJ1-5; 10 bases fit TRBD1. This CDR3 has 16 amino acids. Germline CDR1 is SGHKS and CDR2 is YYEKEE (reference sequence). Germline trimming cut 5 bases from V and 4 bases from J; bases unmatched to any gene: 9. The CDR3 here is CASRYRQGAGNQPQHF. In DNA form, the CDR3 reads TGTGCCAGCAGATACAGACAGGGGGCTGGGAATCAGCCCCAGCATTTT.